These T cell receptor beta chains were read from a single sample in a study of cytomegalovirus exposure and HLA in healthy donors. The protocol was immunoSEQ multiplex PCR, while the TCRdb copy is restricted to in-frame clones and leaves out a portion. The sample has around 150,000 clones; 80% are singletons. Sequenced: PBMCs. These TCRs come from a man aged 25 to 40 in good health and CMV-seronegative. The conserved cysteine and the conserved F or W are not part of the CDR3 here. Only some rows state a clone size, as once, few, many or a class for expanded clones.

clone_size j_call v_call cdr3_aa
- TRBJ1-2 TRBV29-1 SVQSSNYGYT
- TRBJ2-5 TRBV19 ASSYGDSQETQY
- TRBJ1-1 TRBV18 ASSLSRDTAKGAF
once TRBJ2-7 TRBV28 ASSPIVKFSGTSGKNYEQY
- TRBJ2-1 TRBV6-5 ASSYSASGRDEQF
- TRBJ1-1 TRBV2 ASWTGGGYEAF
- TRBJ2-7 TRBV9 ASSVGRTREQY
- TRBJ1-1 TRBV28 ATQGRDHTEAF
- TRBJ2-1 TRBV27 ASSLSHLYAYNEQF
- TRBJ1-4 TRBV7-9 SSSLVGVRKLF
- TRBJ2-1 TRBV6-1 ASPMRGWENEQF
once TRBJ2-5 TRBV6-1 ASSGVKREGRETQY
few TRBJ1-1 TRBV10-3 AIRTGDPTEAF
- TRBJ1-2 TRBV7-2 ASSRANYGYT
- TRBJ1-2 TRBV28 ASSSGEIYSLNYGYT
- TRBJ2-7 TRBV7-8 ASSLRDSYEQY
once TRBJ1-1 TRBV5-1 ASSLLTGMNTEAF
- TRBJ1-6 TRBV28 ASVGTERNSPLH
few TRBJ2-3 TRBV27 ASSYTAGTTDTQY
- TRBJ1-2 TRBV9 ASSVVRGGYT
once TRBJ1-5 TRBV10-3 AISGTGNGQPQH
- TRBJ2-1 TRBV28 ASSLQGGTSGINEQF
- TRBJ2-7 TRBV6-1 ASSEHGLVYEQY
few TRBJ2-1 TRBV19 ASTLTSTKHDEQF
- TRBJ2-7 TRBV4-1 ASSHGSGRASYEQY
- TRBJ2-3 TRBV6-6 ASSYSQGGTDTQY
- TRBJ2-7 TRBV14 ASSPWAGQGEQY
once TRBJ2-5 TRBV7-8 ASRPGWHQETQY
once TRBJ1-5 TRBV5-1 ASSFGQGFYQPQH
- TRBJ2-3 TRBV29-1 SLTGTATDTQY
once TRBJ2-3 TRBV6-4 ASRAGATDTQY
once TRBJ1-1 TRBV28 ASSSGMGTEAF
few TRBJ1-2 TRBV28 ASSSPTGSNYGYT
- TRBJ2-1 TRBV13 ASTITGLAYNEQF
- TRBJ1-1 TRBV7-8 ASSPEGFDTEAF
- TRBJ2-7 TRBV11-1 ASSHRGGRNYEQY
- TRBJ2-7 TRBV15 ATSRGANYEQY
- TRBJ2-3 TRBV10-3 AISERQGDTQY
few TRBJ1-1 TRBV4-1 ASSQRTYLNTEAF
- TRBJ2-1 TRBV7-9 ASSLAERDAF
- TRBJ2-1 TRBV9 ASSPRTSGGISYNEQF
- TRBJ1-1 TRBV18 ASSLGVFTEAF
- TRBJ2-5 TRBV18 ASSPPVETEQY
- TRBJ2-7 TRBV6-1 ASSEARASGYEQY
- TRBJ1-5 TRBV2 ASGWGEGNQPQH
- TRBJ1-2 TRBV7-2 ASRQTEFGYT
once TRBJ1-2 TRBV13 ASTQTRASNYGYT
- TRBJ2-7 TRBV7-2 ASSLAKGRAYEQY
- TRBJ1-1 TRBV18 ASSPARGQTEAF
once TRBJ2-1 TRBV5-1 ASSLASTGNEQF
- TRBJ2-5 TRBV19 ASSPGLAGGETQY
- TRBJ2-5 TRBV4-1 ASSQEYRAETQY
- TRBJ1-2 TRBV28 ASSTAWGESYGYT